A single sample gave rise to the 30 T cell receptor beta chains below, sequenced in a study of T cell repertoires in cytomegalovirus infection. TCRdb used MiXCR to reprocess the reads, holding one entry per CDR3 protein. The table lists more than 350,000 distinct CDR3 sequences, roughly 30% of them singletons. Sample: PBMCs. The source of these receptors is a human donor in good health (CMV status not recorded). Some clones in this sample may be carry-over from other donors' samples.

The chain has TRBV5-4 and TRBJ2-7; 7 bases are shared with TRBD2. The CDR3 runs 15 residues. The germline CDR1 and CDR2 sequences are SGHNT and YYREEE (reference sequence). The junction had 9 bases not matched to a gene; V was cut back by 0 bases and J by 6 bases. As DNA, the CDR3 is TGTGCCAGCAGCTTGGCCCGGGGGGACCTCGTCGAGCAGTACTTC. Translating gives CASSLARGDLVEQYF.

The genes are TRBV12-3 or TRBV12-4 and TRBJ1-2; 7 nucleotides line up with TRBD1. Trimming at V came to 5 bases and at J to 6 bases, leaving 12 bases not matched to a gene. The CDR3 contains 15 residues. CDR3 sequence (DNA): TGTGCCAGCAGTCTACAGGGGTGGAAGACGAATGGCTACACCTTC. This gives the protein CASSLQGWKTNGYTF.

This clonotype was observed many times. CDR3 loop: CASSLLAGGANTGELFF. The DNA for the CDR3 is TGTGCCAGCAGCTTACTAGCGGGGGGGGCGAACACCGGGGAGCTGTTTTTT. The chain employs TRBV7-2 and TRBJ2-2, with 12 bases fitting TRBD2. The germline V gene encodes CDR1 SGHTA and CDR2 FQGNSA. The CDR3 sequence is 17 residues long. V trimming: 2 bases; J trimming: 0 bases; junction bases outside the gene matches: 1.

This sequence joins TRBV12-3 or TRBV12-4 and TRBJ1-2, with D tentatively TRBD1 (6 bases). The V end lost 5 bases, the J end lost 0 bases, and 16 bases lay between the germline ends. CDR3 length equals 16 residues. The DNA of the CDR3 is TGTGCCAGCAGTCCCCTCCCCACAGGGACTAACTATGGCTACACCTTC. The encoded protein is CASSPLPTGTNYGYTF.

This chain links TRBV5-5 with TRBJ2-3; D is unresolved. The V end was cut by 0 bases, the J end by 6 bases, with 11 bases between. This CDR3 comprises 14 residues. The germline V gene has CDR1 SGHKS and CDR2 YYEKEE (reference sequence). Written as DNA, the CDR3 is TGTGCCAGCAGCTTGGAGTGGTTGGCGGATACGCAGTATTTT. The encoded protein is CASSLEWLADTQYF.

The CDR3 sequence is CAGQEPNEKLFF. The CDR3 region has the DNA TGTGCCGGCCAGGAGCCAAATGAAAAACTGTTTTTT. The chain recombines TRBV7-4 with TRBJ1-4; D gene ambiguous. CDR1 is SGHVT and CDR2 is SQSDAQ in the germline V gene. Between the trimmed V and J ends, which lost 11 bases and 5 bases, there was a span of 12 bases. The CDR3 has 12 amino acids.

V and J are TRBV30 and TRBJ1-5; D not resolved. The germline V gene encodes CDR1 GTSNPN and CDR2 SVGIG (reference sequence). Trimming removed 0 bases from V and 1 base from J, with 13 bases in between. This CDR3 contains 16 residues. For the CDR3, the DNA is TGTGCCTGGAGTGTCGGTGGTAAGAGCAGCAATCAGCCCCAGCATTTT. It yields the protein CAWSVGGKSSNQPQHF.

The gene calls are TRBV3-1 and TRBJ2-1; 9 positions match TRBD2. V shed 3 bases, J shed 4 bases, and the junction held 4 bases outside the gene matches. This CDR3 contains 15 residues. Per germline, CDR1 LGHDT and CDR2 YNNKEL (reference sequence). The CDR3 nucleotides read TGTGCCAGCAGCCACCCTCTAGCGGGGTACAATGAGCAGTTCTTC. Translated, it gives CASSHPLAGYNEQFF.

The chain links TRBV28 to TRBJ1-1, with TRBD1 matching 7 bases. Germline CDR1 MDHEN, CDR2 SYDVKM. This CDR3 has 16 amino acids. Germline trimming cut 3 bases from V and 5 bases from J; bases unmatched to any gene: 12. The CDR3, as DNA: TGTGCCAGCAGTTTGAGGGGGCAAGGCTTTGGGACTGAAGCTTTCTTT. This sequence encodes CASSLRGQGFGTEAFF.

The rearrangement uses TRBV5-6 and TRBJ1-2, with 7 positions matching TRBD1. Trimming at V came to 4 bases and at J to 3 bases, leaving 9 bases not matched to a gene. This CDR3 has 15 amino acids. Germline CDR1 SGHDT, CDR2 YYEEEE. The CDR3 spells CASSPTGQGDYGYTF. The CDR3 bases are TGTGCCAGCAGCCCGACAGGGCAAGGGGACTATGGCTACACCTTC.

As for this clonotype: Its ends do not fully match the called genes, so a read error is possible. The rearrangement joins TRBV7-3 to TRBJ1-1; no clear D. Germline lookup yields CDR1 SGHTA and CDR2 FQGTGA. The CDR3 contains 13 residues. CDR3: CTSSFGGNTEALF. CDR3 DNA: TGTACCAGCAGCTTCGGTGGAAACACTGAAGCTTTATTT. Looking up the rest from reference TRBV7-3 and TRBJ1-1 gives the full variable domain: GAGVSQTPSNKVTEKGKYVELRCDPISGHTALYWYRQSLGQGPEFLIYFQGTGAADDSGLPNDRFFAVRPEGSVSTLKIQRTERGDSAVYLCTSSFGGNTEALFGQGTRLTVV.

Regarding this clonotype: A much larger clone differs from this one at a single base, so this may be a read error. The rearrangement joins TRBV7-9 to TRBJ2-1, with 8 bases aligning to TRBD2. Trimming at V came to 6 bases and at J to 2 bases, leaving 9 bases not matched to a gene. The CDR3 loop spans 16 amino acids. In germline, CDR1 is SEHNR, CDR2 FQNEAQ (reference sequence). The CDR3 DNA follows: TGTGCCAGCAGATTCACTAGCGGCCAAACCTACAATGAGCAGTTCTTC. Protein sequence: CASRFTSGQTYNEQFF.

This clonotype has more than one count but fewer than ten. The chain joins TRBV15 to TRBJ2-1; tentative D call: TRBD2 (6 bases). V gave up 3 bases and J gave up 5 bases, with 14 bases separating them. The CDR3 length is 15 residues. The germline V gene encodes CDR1 LNHNV and CDR2 YYDKDF (reference sequence). In DNA, the CDR3 is TGTGCCACCAGCAGCAGGGACTCGGATCACAATGAGCAGTTCTTC. Residues: CATSSRDSDHNEQFF.

The chain has TRBV7-2 and TRBJ2-5, with 11 bases identical to TRBD2. The CDR3 loop spans 16 amino acids. Germline loops: CDR1 SGHTA, CDR2 FQGNSA. With 7 bases clipped from V and 5 bases from J, the junction kept 12 bases outside the gene matches. The CDR3 DNA reads as TGTGCCAGCAACATTGGACTAGCGGGCAGGCGGGAGACCCAGTACTTC. Translated, it gives CASNIGLAGRRETQYF.

In this sample, this clonotype turned up once. V is TRBV7-9 and J is TRBJ1-1; a possible D gene is TRBD1 (6 bases). Trimming took off 8 bases at V and 5 bases at J, with 21 bases between the two ends. CDR3 length: 15 residues. Germline CDR1 reads SEHNR; CDR2 reads FQNEAQ (reference sequence). In DNA, the CDR3 is TGTGCCAGCGGCTCTCCGGACAGATCTAGTACTGAAGCTTTCTTT. Its translation: CASGSPDRSSTEAFF.

A few counts support this clonotype. This chain connects TRBV12-3 or TRBV12-4 to TRBJ1-1, with 9 bases identical to TRBD1. The V segment lost 5 bases and the J segment 5 bases; nucleotides outside the gene matches: 9. The CDR3 is made up of 15 amino acids. The DNA of the CDR3 is TGTGCCAGCAGTCTTGATGACAGGGGGTGGACTGAAGCTTTCTTT. Translation: CASSLDDRGWTEAFF.

The chain joins TRBV29-1 to TRBJ2-3; D possibly corresponds to TRBD2 (6 bases). CDR1 and CDR2 from the germline V gene are SQVTM and ANQGSEA. With 7 bases removed from V and 2 bases from J, the gap between germline ends came to 16 bases. The CDR3 extends over 14 amino acids. The CDR3 bases are TGCAGCGCCCGGGCCGGGACTTACACAGATACGCAGTATTTT. Translated: CSARAGTYTDTQYF.

The chain employs TRBV9 and TRBJ1-1, with D perhaps matching TRBD1 (6 bases). The germline V gene encodes CDR1 SGDLS and CDR2 YYNGEE. V was pared by 3 bases and J by 4 bases, with 13 bases between. CDR3 size: 14 residues. The CDR3 sequence: CASSGGGIGTEAFF. The CDR3 DNA sequence: TGTGCCAGCAGCGGAGGGGGAATCGGCACTGAAGCTTTCTTT.

The rearrangement joins TRBV6-5 to TRBJ1-1; D might be TRBD1 (5 bases). This CDR3 region has 18 residues. With 5 bases removed from V and 3 bases from J, the gap between germline ends came to 25 bases. Germline values: CDR1 MNHEY, CDR2 SVGAGI. The chain's CDR3 is CASSPRGEGTILDTEAFF. CDR3 nucleotides: TGTGCCAGCAGTCCCCGGGGGGAGGGTACCATATTGGACACTGAAGCTTTCTTT.

This clonotype has just a few counts. This sequence joins TRBV20-1 and TRBJ2-1, with TRBD1 matching over 8 bases. V trimming: 6 bases; J trimming: 5 bases; junction bases outside the gene matches: 12. The germline gives CDR1 DFQATT, CDR2 SNEGSKA (reference sequence). The CDR3 covers 15 residues. The CDR3 DNA reads as TGCAGTGCAGAGACGCAGGGGGCGTGGAACAATGAGCAGTTCTTC. This sequence encodes CSAETQGAWNNEQFF.

In the case of this clonotype: A read error may account for a junction end that differs from germline. The rearrangement joins TRBV19 to TRBJ1-5; D is perhaps TRBD1 (6 bases). The CDR3 runs 16 residues. From germline, CDR1 is LNHDA and CDR2 SQIVND (reference sequence). The CDR3 protein is CASRMETGGFGQPQHF. In DNA, the CDR3 is TGTGCCAGTCGTATGGAGACAGGAGGGTTCGGACAGCCCCAGCATTTT.

This clonotype was observed a few times. This chain links TRBV6-1 with TRBJ2-1; 9 bases fit TRBD2. This CDR3 comprises 14 residues. Germline CDR1 reads MNHNS; CDR2 reads SASEGT. V dropped 6 bases and J dropped 5; count of bases not matched to a gene: 5. CDR3 sequence reads: CASRGSGGDNEQFF. In DNA, the CDR3 is TGTGCCAGCAGAGGTAGCGGGGGTGACAATGAGCAGTTCTTC.

A note on this clonotype: The CDR3 does not end in the conserved phenylalanine or tryptophan, so this is likely a read error. The chain uses TRBV7-2 and TRBJ2-1; 7 bases are a match to TRBD2. The CDR3 spans 15 residues. The trim removed 0 bases at V and 10 bases at J, leaving 9 bases unmatched. CDR1 and CDR2 (germline): SGHTA, FQGNSA. The CDR3 region has the DNA TGTGCCAGCAGCTTAGCGAGGACTCCGCGGGAGGAGCAGTTCTGC. Residues: CASSLARTPREEQFC.

The table lists this clonotype with a few counts. The chain has TRBV7-8 and TRBJ2-6, with D perhaps matching TRBD1 (5 bases). From germline, CDR1 is SGHVS and CDR2 FQNEAQ. The CDR3 runs 16 residues. V was cut by 5 bases and J by 0 bases, with 11 bases left in between. The DNA for the CDR3 is TGTGCCAGCAGCCCACAGGTTAGCTCTGGGGCCAACGTCCTGACTTTC. As protein: CASSPQVSSGANVLTF.

The rearrangement joins TRBV9 to TRBJ2-3; D tentatively reads TRBD1 or TRBD2 (5 bases each). Germline V gives CDR1 SGDLS, CDR2 YYNGEE. CDR3 size: 13 residues. Trimming cost V 7 bases and J 2 bases, with 11 bases left between them. CDR3 in amino acids: CASGRDLTDTQYF. The CDR3 DNA is TGTGCCAGCGGAAGGGACCTCACAGATACGCAGTATTTT.

The chain employs TRBV18 and TRBJ1-1; D not certain. The V end lost 3 bases, the J end lost 1 base, and 12 bases lay between the germline ends. CDR1 and CDR2 (germline): KGHSH, LQKENI. The CDR3 contains 15 residues. The CDR3 nucleotides read TGTGCCAGCTCACCGGCTCGCCGGGAGAACACTGAAGCTTTCTTT. Amino acids: CASSPARRENTEAFF.

The sample holds many counts of this clonotype. The V gene is TRBV6-1, the J gene TRBJ1-1; TRBD1 agrees at 7 bases. The CDR3 has 13 residues. Looked up from germline, CDR1 is MNHNS and CDR2 is SASEGT. V lost 5 bases to trimming and J lost 7 bases; unmatched junction nucleotides: 7. The CDR3 bases are TGTGCCAGCAGTCCGGGACAGACTAGTGAAGCTTTCTTT. It translates to CASSPGQTSEAFF.

The chain links TRBV11-2 to TRBJ2-1; TRBD2 matches at 8 bases. J lost 0 bases, V lost 7 bases, and 14 bases had no gene match. The germline CDR1 and CDR2 sequences are SGHAT and FQNNGV. CDR3 size: 18 residues. In DNA, the CDR3 is TGTGCCAGCACCCTTTCAGAGCGGGGGCCAAGCTCCTACAATGAGCAGTTCTTC. Protein sequence: CASTLSERGPSSYNEQFF. Combining the CDR3 with reference TRBV11-2 and TRBJ2-1 gives the whole variable domain EAGVAQSPRYKIIEKRQSVAFWCNPISGHATLYWYQQILGQGPKLLIQFQNNGVVDDSQLPKDRFSAERLKGVDSTLKIQPAKLEDSAVYLCASTLSERGPSSYNEQFFGPGTRLTVL.

This chain connects TRBV27 to TRBJ1-3, with 7 bases aligning to TRBD1. Germline CDR1 is MNHEY and CDR2 is SMNVEV (reference sequence). V lost 6 bases, J lost 1 base, and 3 bases stayed unmatched. The CDR3 contains 14 residues. CDR3 DNA sequence: TGTGCCAGCAGCGACAGGGCTTCTGGAAACACCATATATTTT. Translating gives CASSDRASGNTIYF.

This clonotype was counted between two and nine times. The rearrangement links TRBV3-1 to TRBJ2-2, with 10 bases fitting TRBD2. Trimming took 0 bases from V and 7 from J; bases not matched to a gene: 8. Germline V gene lookup returns CDR1 LGHDT and CDR2 YNNKEL (reference sequence). The CDR3 runs 17 residues. The CDR3 nucleotides read TGTGCCAGCAGCCAAGATGGAGCGGGGGGGCCTGGCGGGGAGCTGTTTTTT. Translation: CASSQDGAGGPGGELFF.